The present TCR beta chain was sequenced within a study of patients and donors after allogeneic stem cell transplantation (dated by TCRdb to 2019 to 2021). CDR1 MNHNS and CDR2 SASEGT were looked up in the germline V gene. Trimming at the junction amounts to 5 bases on V and 1 base on J, and the germline ends lie 10 bases apart. CDR3 length: 14 amino acids, cysteine to phenylalanine. Only the CDR3 part of the read is kept: 42 bases, read in frame from the first base. This clonotype was recorded a few times. Its antigen is currently not known. The sample holds no much larger clone one base away, and base qualities are not on file. Library preparation used RT-PCR. Sequencing was performed on a NextSeq 550. TCRdb took the public reads, trimmed them with fastp at Q25, ran MiXCR for clone calling and kept in-frame beta chains. Here each entry gathers all rows of one CDR3 protein and keeps the most common genes and DNA. The sample table contains roughly 230,000 distinct CDR3 sequences; only one count was recorded for around 14% of them. Roughly 10% of the sample is taken by the ten largest.

The receptor was derived from a human donor who was either an allogeneic HSCT recipient or a stem cell or donor lymphocyte infusion donor (not recorded which). It is not recorded whose cells these are; they may come from a transplant donor. The sequenced sample was blood, either unsorted or a sorted T cell fraction (not recorded which). The sequence links TRBV6-1 to TRBJ2-3, with a tentative D gene TRBD2 over 6 matching bases. Here the CDR3 is given as CASSTSFGTDTQYF. The bases read TGTGCCAGCAGTACTAGCTTCGGCACAGATACGCAGTATTTT.